A selection of T cell receptor beta chains follows, all from one sample in a study of cytomegalovirus exposure and HLA in healthy donors. Profiling relied on immunoSEQ multiplex PCR, and the TCRdb table lists in-frame clones only, not all of them. Of about 200,000 clones in the sample, 86% were seen once. The sequencing sample was made of PBMCs. Receptors were obtained from a woman younger than 45 in good health and CMV-seronegative. Both conserved end residues are part of each CDR3. The order of the fields is CDR3 protein, V gene, J gene.

CDR3aa: CASSLSGGAYTQYF; v_gene: TRBV5-6; j_gene: TRBJ2-3
CDR3aa: CASSSRLVTPEAFF; v_gene: TRBV6-5; j_gene: TRBJ1-1
CDR3aa: CASSPPGDSSYEQYF; v_gene: TRBV18; j_gene: TRBJ2-7
CDR3aa: CASSVDSGSEQYF; v_gene: TRBV9; j_gene: TRBJ2-7
CDR3aa: CASSMFDRGTEAFF; v_gene: TRBV19; j_gene: TRBJ1-1
CDR3aa: CASSLTAPDTQYF; v_gene: TRBV7-3; j_gene: TRBJ2-3
CDR3aa: CASSSFSETQYF; v_gene: TRBV5-6; j_gene: TRBJ2-5
CDR3aa: CASRGAPQETQYF; v_gene: TRBV2; j_gene: TRBJ2-5
CDR3aa: CASSLQGQQNNEQFF; v_gene: TRBV11-2; j_gene: TRBJ2-1
CDR3aa: CASTLGDIYTEAFF; v_gene: TRBV7-2; j_gene: TRBJ1-1
CDR3aa: CAWSVGRGKQYF; v_gene: TRBV30; j_gene: TRBJ2-7
CDR3aa: CASSQVISAESSYEQYF; v_gene: TRBV4-1; j_gene: TRBJ2-7
CDR3aa: CASSEIQGALGYTF; v_gene: TRBV6-1; j_gene: TRBJ1-2
CDR3aa: CASSPEGAYEQYF; v_gene: TRBV13; j_gene: TRBJ2-7
CDR3aa: CASRLQGANYGYTF; v_gene: TRBV19; j_gene: TRBJ1-2
CDR3aa: CASSPLPTEAFF; v_gene: TRBV28; j_gene: TRBJ1-1
CDR3aa: CATVDRGTNTGELFF; v_gene: TRBV6-6; j_gene: TRBJ2-2
CDR3aa: CATRKQGSSYEQYF; v_gene: TRBV5-4; j_gene: TRBJ2-7
CDR3aa: CASSPYLDRNQPQHF; v_gene: TRBV18; j_gene: TRBJ1-5
CDR3aa: CASGIQGRNYEQYF; v_gene: TRBV5-1; j_gene: TRBJ2-7
CDR3aa: CAISQGLARSQETQYF; v_gene: TRBV10-3; j_gene: TRBJ2-5
CDR3aa: CASSQEHRGLSGNTIYF; v_gene: TRBV4-2; j_gene: TRBJ1-3